A selection of T cell receptor beta chains follows, all from one sample in a study of T cells in Graves' hyperthyroidism and ophthalmopathy. TCRdb analysed the multiplex PCR reads with MiXCR anew, one entry per CDR3 protein. The data hold about 320,000 distinct CDR3 sequences, with around 16% observed a single time. The sequenced sample consisted of blood. The receptors were gathered from a man aged 30 to 39 with Graves' hyperthyroidism. Each CDR3 is given without its conserved first and last residue.

J | V | CDR3
TRBJ1-1 | TRBV3-1 | ASSQADRGLWNTEAF
TRBJ1-2 | TRBV29-1 | SVEVGTGLGYT
TRBJ2-1 | TRBV7-8 | ASSTIGTSGRVDEQF
TRBJ1-4 | TRBV4-1 | ASSQEGTGYEKLF
TRBJ2-1 | TRBV11-2 | ASSPGSLGDNEQF
TRBJ2-7 | TRBV11-1 | ASSYRDGYEQY
TRBJ2-7 | TRBV15 | ATSTGDSHEQY
TRBJ1-5 | TRBV20-1 | SARDLAGRGQPQH
TRBJ2-5 | TRBV15 | ATSDYHRGKETQY
TRBJ1-6 | TRBV20-1 | SAREAQGHSPLH
TRBJ2-1 | TRBV7-3 | ASSLTGPTYNEQF
TRBJ2-1 | TRBV7-3 | ASSNGVGSYNEQF
TRBJ1-6 | TRBV14 | ASSSGKEFYNSPLH
TRBJ2-1 | TRBV11-2 | ASLGGNEQF
TRBJ2-6 | TRBV7-3 | ASSSQGANVLT
TRBJ2-7 | TRBV10-3 | AISAPGSSYEQY
TRBJ1-1 | TRBV28 | ASSLSRTLNTEAF
TRBJ2-5 | TRBV2 | ASSETGWETQY
TRBJ2-3 | TRBV5-1 | ASSFSGTGADTQY
TRBJ2-3 | TRBV7-2 | ASSPRGGTQY
TRBJ2-7 | TRBV6-2/TRBV6-3 | ASSYPTREQY
TRBJ2-1 | TRBV18 | ASSRLPGHGSYEQF
TRBJ1-1 | TRBV5-4 | ASSQGDRGGITEAF
TRBJ2-7 | TRBV20-1 | SARGGPGLAGGREQY
TRBJ2-5 | TRBV3-1 | ASSQAGQGVQETQY
TRBJ2-2 | TRBV20-1 | SARRTSGSTGELF
TRBJ2-1 | TRBV3-1 | ASSQRAGEWDEQF
TRBJ2-5 | TRBV7-3 | ASSLSGETQY
TRBJ2-5 | TRBV20-1 | SATPRRGETQY
TRBJ2-2 | TRBV12-3/TRBV12-4 | ASKQGFGELF
TRBJ2-7 | TRBV9 | ASSVGSGSYEQY
TRBJ2-1 | TRBV27 | ASSLSRTSGEQF
TRBJ2-7 | TRBV7-3 | ASSSTGTARQY
TRBJ2-1 | TRBV10-3 | AILASGGNEQF
TRBJ1-5 | TRBV12-3/TRBV12-4 | ASSQGQQPQH
TRBJ1-1 | TRBV5-1 | ASSLEGAEDF
TRBJ1-2 | TRBV6-1 | ASSGTGAGYT
TRBJ1-1 | TRBV20-1 | SASSMNTEAF
TRBJ2-6 | TRBV5-1 | ASSLAGTRRANVLT
TRBJ2-1 | TRBV20-1 | SARVLAGGGDEQF
TRBJ2-7 | TRBV7-9 | ASSPGGGRGTSYEQY
TRBJ2-7 | TRBV5-1 | ASSPTGTSGDEQY
TRBJ2-7 | TRBV20-1 | SANQRDSYEQY
TRBJ1-5 | TRBV7-9 | ASSSNNGQPQH
TRBJ1-5 | TRBV27 | ASSPWTGNSNQPQH
- | TRBV20-1 | SAQKGYNEQY
TRBJ1-1 | TRBV6-1 | ASSLKMNTEAF
TRBJ2-7 | TRBV6-1 | ASSRLSSYEQY
TRBJ2-1 | TRBV7-3 | ASSPQGAGYNEQF
TRBJ2-1 | TRBV15 | ATSKWEGGPTYNEQF
TRBJ2-7 | TRBV20-1 | SVLAGLYEQY
TRBJ2-1 | TRBV19 | ASSISTSGHNEQF
TRBJ2-6 | TRBV5-1 | ASSLARNPLGGANVLT
TRBJ2-1 | TRBV11-1 | ASSLTGWNEQF
TRBJ1-1 | TRBV10-3 | AISERGAGLTEAF